This is a list of T cell receptor beta chains from one sample in a study of patients and donors after allogeneic stem cell transplantation. TCRdb passed the RT-PCR reads through MiXCR, listing each CDR3 protein once. The sample lists more than 850,000 distinct CDR3 sequences, 15% to 20% occurring once. Sequencing used blood, either unsorted or a sorted T cell fraction (not recorded which). These receptor sequences come from a human donor who was either an allogeneic HSCT recipient or a stem cell or donor lymphocyte infusion donor (not recorded which). It is not recorded whose cells these are; they may come from a transplant donor. Both conserved end residues are part of each CDR3. Each record gives: J gene, V gene, D gene, CDR3 length, clone size, CDR3 protein, CDR3 DNA. The D gene is left open where the match is weak. Only part of the rows carry a size: once, few, many, or a class if the clone is expanded.

J: TRBJ2-2; V: TRBV7-7; D: TRBD2; length: 17; size: few; CDR3: CASSLGAGAPNTGELFF; DNA: TGTGCTAGCAGCTTAGGAGCGGGGGCCCCGAACACCGGGGAGCTGTTTTTT
J: TRBJ2-3; V: TRBV20-1; D: .; length: 17; size: .; CDR3: CSARDGTTSKSTDTQYF; DNA: TGCAGTGCTAGAGATGGGACGACGTCGAAGAGCACAGATACGCAGTATTTT
J: TRBJ2-5; V: TRBV5-1; D: TRBD2; length: 14; size: few; CDR3: CASSWGLAEETQYF; DNA: TGCGCCAGCAGCTGGGGACTAGCGGAAGAGACCCAGTACTTC
J: TRBJ1-3; V: TRBV12-3/TRBV12-4; D: .; length: 11; size: many; CDR3: CASSPGNTIYF; DNA: TGTGCCAGCAGCCCCGGAAACACCATATATTTT
J: TRBJ2-2; V: TRBV19; D: .; length: 16; size: .; CDR3: CASSIVVDGNTGELFF; DNA: TGTGCCAGTAGTATAGTCGTCGACGGTAACACCGGGGAGCTGTTTTTT
J: TRBJ1-1; V: TRBV29-1; D: .; length: 13; size: .; CDR3: CSVGEVLNTEAFF; DNA: TGCAGCGTTGGCGAAGTACTGAACACTGAAGCTTTCTTT
J: TRBJ2-7; V: TRBV24-1; D: .; length: 14; size: few; CDR3: CATSDPGGGSEQYF; DNA: TGTGCCACCAGTGATCCCGGTGGAGGGAGCGAGCAGTACTTC
J: TRBJ1-1; V: TRBV18; D: .; length: 16; size: .; CDR3: CASSPPPHGANTEAFF; DNA: TGTGCCAGCTCACCACCCCCTCACGGGGCGAACACTGAAGCTTTCTTT
J: TRBJ1-1; V: TRBV6-6; D: .; length: 11; size: .; CDR3: CASSGQFEAFF; DNA: TGTGCCAGCAGCGGACAGTTTGAAGCTTTCTTT
J: TRBJ2-1; V: TRBV12-3/TRBV12-4; D: .; length: 12; size: many; CDR3: CASSIGPREQFF; DNA: TGTGCCAGCAGCATTGGGCCCCGTGAGCAGTTCTTC